This entry lists 3 T cell receptor beta chains sequenced from one sample in a study of T cell repertoires in cytomegalovirus infection. Antigens of these TCRs are unknown. TCRdb reprocessed the reads with MiXCR, giving one entry per CDR3 protein. The sample shows approximately 110,000 distinct CDR3 sequences, about 40% of them seen only once. The specimen was CD8+ T cells from cultured PBMCs, collected from culture after CMV antigen stimulation. These receptors came from a human donor in good health (CMV status not recorded). Some clones in this sample may be carry-over from other donors' samples.

V is TRBV7-6 and J is TRBJ2-5, with 7 nucleotides matching TRBD1. Germline V gene lookup returns CDR1 SGHVS and CDR2 FNYEAQ. The CDR3 runs 15 residues. V dropped 4 bases and J dropped 4; count of bases not matched to a gene: 9. CDR3 sequence (DNA): TGTGCCAGCAGCTCGCCACAGGGGTTGGGAGAGACCCAGTACTTC. This sequence encodes CASSSPQGLGETQYF. Supplemented by reference TRBV7-6 and TRBJ2-5, the full variable domain reads GAGVSQSPRYKVTKRGQDVALRCDPISGHVSLYWYRQALGQGPEFLTYFNYEAQQDKSGLPNDRFSAERPEGSISTLTIQRTEQRDSAMYRCASSSPQGLGETQYFGPGTRLLVL.

As regards this clonotype: The junction departs from germline at one end; a sequencing error may be responsible. V is TRBV7-2 and J is TRBJ1-6, with a tentative D call TRBD1 (5 bases). The CDR3 has 16 residues. The germline CDR1 and CDR2 sequences are SGHTA and FQGNSA. The chain's CDR3 is CASSLGRGVRASPLNF. The CDR3 bases are TGTGCCAGCAGCTTAGGCCGGGGGGTCAGGGCATCACCCCTCAACTTT.

This clonotype was picked up a small number of times. The chain couples TRBV6-2 or TRBV6-3 to TRBJ1-1, with unresolved D. Trimming took off 2 bases at V and 3 bases at J, with 7 bases between the two ends. The CDR3 runs 13 residues. Germline values: CDR1 MNHEY, CDR2 SVGEGT. The CDR3 region has the DNA TGTGCCAGCAGTTACAGGGATTACACTGAAGCTTTCTTT. It specifies CASSYRDYTEAFF.